Below are 13 T cell receptor beta chains sequenced from a single sample in a study of cytomegalovirus exposure and HLA in healthy donors. Here immunoSEQ multiplex PCR was the method, and the copy in TCRdb shows in-frame clones only, minus some. Here the sample spans about 250,000 clones, roughly 87% being singletons. Specimen: PBMCs. All receptors come from a man aged 18 to 30 in good health and CMV-seropositive.

The chain links TRBV29-1 to TRBJ1-2; possible D gene TRBD1, 6 bases. CDR1 is SQVTM and CDR2 is ANQGSEA in the germline V gene. The V end lost 0 bases, the J end lost 4 bases, and 12 bases lay between the germline ends. This CDR3 has 14 residues. In DNA, the CDR3 is TGCAGCGTTGAAGATCTGGGGGCTGGCTATGGCTACACCTTC. It yields the protein CSVEDLGAGYGYTF.

This chain connects TRBV23-1 to TRBJ1-2, with D perhaps matching TRBD1 (5 bases). TRBV23-1 is an ORF, and what it does is uncertain. V was shortened by 0 bases and J by 5 bases, with 13 bases between the two germline ends. CDR3 length: 15 residues. CDR3 sequence: CASSQSWDEGYGYTF. In nucleotides, the CDR3 is TGCGCCAGCAGTCAATCCTGGGACGAAGGGTATGGCTACACCTTC.

The genes are TRBV10-3 and TRBJ2-5; 8 positions match TRBD2. The CDR3 has 15 residues. Germline values: CDR1 ENHRY, CDR2 SYGVKD. V dropped 4 bases and J dropped 4; count of bases not matched to a gene: 8. CDR3 bases: TGTGCCATCAGTGGGGTATCAGCGGGAGTAGAGACCCAGTACTTC. Its protein product is CAISGVSAGVETQYF.

The gene calls are TRBV5-4 and TRBJ1-2; D perhaps matches TRBD1 (5 bases). The germline V gene encodes CDR1 SGHNT and CDR2 YYREEE (reference sequence). There are 15 residues in the CDR3. Trimming removed 0 bases from V and 4 bases from J, with 13 bases in between. This chain's CDR3 is CASSLDPQGVYGYTF. As DNA, the CDR3 is TGTGCCAGCAGCTTGGACCCTCAGGGAGTCTATGGCTACACCTTC.

This clone was detected only a few times. The chain combines TRBV4-1 with TRBJ2-7; 10 bases are a match to TRBD1. CDR1 and CDR2 from the germline V gene are MGHRA and YSYEKL. V was pared by 4 bases and J by 1 base, with 7 bases of the junction left unmatched. CDR3 length equals 16 residues. CDR3 residues: CASSRGTGQGSYEQYF. The CDR3 DNA sequence: TGCGCCAGCAGCCGAGGTACGGGACAGGGGTCCTACGAGCAGTACTTC.

The V call is TRBV27, the J call TRBJ1-1, with D unresolved. The CDR3 has 13 residues. The germline V and J ends were trimmed by 5 bases and 1 base, with 8 bases remaining between them. The germline V gene has CDR1 MNHEY and CDR2 SMNVEV (reference sequence). CDR3 in amino acids: CASSVDPNTEAFF. The CDR3 DNA is TGTGCCAGCAGTGTAGATCCGAACACTGAAGCTTTCTTT.

The chain employs TRBV27 and TRBJ1-5; 7 positions match TRBD1. J was trimmed by 1 base and V by 6 bases; bases with no gene match: 12. The CDR3 totals 17 residues. Per the germline V gene, CDR1 is MNHEY and CDR2 is SMNVEV (reference sequence). CDR3 sequence (DNA): TGTGCCAGCAGGGGGGACAGTGGTTTAGGCAGCAATCAGCCCCAGCATTTT. Its translation: CASRGDSGLGSNQPQHF.

The chain uses TRBV9 and TRBJ1-1; the D gene is possibly TRBD1 (6 bases). Germline V gives CDR1 SGDLS, CDR2 YYNGEE. The CDR3 sequence is 15 residues long. Trimming cost V 7 bases and J 4 bases, with 20 bases left between them. CDR3 region: CASDEFGGRGTEAFF. The CDR3, as DNA: TGTGCCAGCGACGAGTTCGGGGGGCGGGGCACTGAAGCTTTCTTT.

This rearrangement joins TRBV29-1 to TRBJ1-1, with no clear D. The CDR3 runs 12 residues. Germline V gene data show CDR1 as SQVTM and CDR2 as ANQGSEA. V shed 4 bases and J shed 5 bases, with 11 bases lying between them. DNA for the CDR3: TGCAGCGTTGTTCAGGACGAGACTGAAGCTTTCTTT. It yields the protein CSVVQDETEAFF. The full variable domain, rest sourced from reference TRBV29-1 and TRBJ1-1, is SAVISQKPSRDICQRGTSLTIQCQVDSQVTMMFWYRQQPGQSLTLIATANQGSEATYESGFVIDKFPISRPNLTFSTLTVSNMSPEDSSIYLCSVVQDETEAFFGQGTRLTVV.

V usage is TRBV5-1 and J usage is TRBJ1-2; D is unresolved. Germline CDR1 is SGHRS and CDR2 is YFSETQ. The CDR3 spans 13 residues. The ends were cut back, 4 bases at V and 8 bases at J, with 15 bases in the middle. CDR3 region: CASSPDRPEGYTF. For the CDR3, the DNA is TGCGCCAGCAGCCCGGATCGGCCGGAAGGCTACACCTTC.

This chain links TRBV30 with TRBJ1-1; maybe TRBD1 (5 bases). Trimming shortened V by 0 bases and J by 5 bases, and 13 bases separated the two germline ends. This CDR3 is built from 14 residues. In germline, CDR1 is GTSNPN, CDR2 SVGIG (reference sequence). The CDR3 is CAWSVGRGFTEAFF. The CDR3 DNA sequence: TGTGCCTGGAGTGTAGGTAGGGGCTTTACTGAAGCTTTCTTT.

The chain carries TRBV4-1 and TRBJ2-1; 11 bases agree with TRBD1. The CDR3 has 16 residues. With 2 bases clipped from V and 7 bases from J, the junction kept 7 bases outside the gene matches. Looked up from germline, CDR1 is MGHRA and CDR2 is YSYEKL. CDR3 sequence: CASSQTGTGGFNEQFF. In DNA form, the CDR3 reads TGCGCCAGCAGCCAAACCGGGACAGGGGGATTTAATGAGCAGTTCTTC.

The chain employs TRBV6-5 and TRBJ2-3, with 8 bases matching TRBD2. This CDR3 comprises 15 residues. In germline, CDR1 is MNHEY, CDR2 SVGAGI. With 8 bases clipped from V and 0 bases from J, the junction kept 7 bases outside the gene matches. In nucleotides, the CDR3 is TGTGCCAGCGCGGGCGGGAGGCTTAGCACAGATACGCAGTATTTT. Protein sequence: CASAGGRLSTDTQYF.